Following are 10 T cell receptor beta chains from one sample sequenced in a study of regulatory T cells in long-lasting Graves disease. Time point specified: newly diagnosed GD, antithyroid drugs for less than 3 months. There was RNA extracted from PBMCs, and the TCR library was made from it. Researchers made TCR beta libraries by using iRepertoire HTBI primers and running Arm-PCR on CDR3 regions. One entry per CDR3 protein results from TCRdb running MiXCR on the multiplex PCR reads. The sample includes 350,000 to 500,000 distinct CDR3 sequences, around 17% of them seen just once. The data also belong to a second study, concerning T cells in Graves' hyperthyroidism and ophthalmopathy.

Sequencing used peripheral blood mononuclear cells (PBMCs), obtained at new diagnosis, from a patient treated with antithyroid drugs. These TCRs come from a woman aged 18-35 years with Graves disease.

In its sample, this clonotype was seen a few times. This chain connects TRBV7-9 to TRBJ2-1, with no clear D. The J call may be incorrect, as the DNA end agrees better with TRBJ2-5. CDR1 is SEHNR, CDR2 FQNEAQ, per germline (reference sequence). The CDR3 length is 13 residues. DNA for the CDR3: TGTGCCAGCAGCTTTCCCGGCCAAGAGACCCAGTACTTC. Translated, it gives CASSFPGQETQYF.

This clonotype has a count of ten or more. The V call is TRBV20-1, the J call TRBJ2-3, with 9 positions matching TRBD2. Germline V CDR1 and CDR2: DFQATT, SNEGSKA (reference sequence). This CDR3 is 13 amino acids long. The CDR3 bases are TGCAGCCGGCGGACTAGCGGCACAGATACGCAGTATTTT. Its translation: CSRRTSGTDTQYF.

The rearrangement joins TRBV29-1 to TRBJ1-5; D might be TRBD1 (6 bases). This CDR3 spans 14 amino acids. Trimming removed 3 bases from V and 0 bases from J, with 9 bases in between. Germline CDR1 reads SQVTM; CDR2 reads ANQGSEA. CDR3: CSVEEGDSNQPQHF. CDR3 sequence (DNA): TGCAGCGTTGAGGAGGGGGATAGCAATCAGCCCCAGCATTTT. The full variable domain, its missing parts supplied by reference TRBV29-1 and TRBJ1-5, is SAVISQKPSRDICQRGTSLTIQCQVDSQVTMMFWYRQQPGQSLTLIATANQGSEATYESGFVIDKFPISRPNLTFSTLTVSNMSPEDSSIYLCSVEEGDSNQPQHFGDGTRLSIL.

The chain combines TRBV30 with TRBJ2-1; 10 bases are shared with TRBD2. V dropped 1 base and J dropped 3; count of bases not matched to a gene: 3. In germline, CDR1 is GTSNPN, CDR2 SVGIG (reference sequence). This CDR3 region has 15 residues. CDR3 nucleotides: TGTGCCTGGAGTGGGGGGACTAGCGACTACAATGAGCAGTTCTTC. Residues: CAWSGGTSDYNEQFF.

This clonotype was seen at least ten times. The chain uses TRBV5-1 and TRBJ2-7, with unresolved D. The CDR3 spans 12 residues. V lost 4 bases, J lost 6 bases, and 11 bases lay in between. Germline CDR1 reads SGHRS; CDR2 reads YFSETQ. Written as DNA, the CDR3 is TGCGCCAGCAGCATATTGACGACCGAGCAGTACTTC. Protein: CASSILTTEQYF.

This clonotype was observed many times. The rearrangement links TRBV2 to TRBJ2-1, with 8 bases identical to TRBD2. The V and J ends lost 3 bases and 8 bases, in that order; junction bases with no gene match: 6. CDR3 length equals 14 residues. CDR1 is SNHLY, CDR2 FYNNEI, per germline. This chain's CDR3 is CASSEGGRRDEQFF. For the CDR3, the DNA is TGTGCCAGCAGTGAGGGCGGGAGGAGGGATGAGCAGTTCTTC.

There are many counts of this clonotype. CDR3 nucleotide sequence: TGTGCCAGCAGCTTCCGAGGACTCACAGATACGCAGTATTTT. The encoded protein is CASSFRGLTDTQYF. This chain links TRBV11-2 with TRBJ2-3; D perhaps matches TRBD2 (5 bases). CDR3 length: 14 amino acids. The ends were cut back, 3 bases at V and 2 bases at J, with 9 bases in the middle. Per germline, CDR1 SGHAT and CDR2 FQNNGV. Filled out from reference TRBV11-2 and TRBJ2-3, the complete variable domain reads EAGVAQSPRYKIIEKRQSVAFWCNPISGHATLYWYQQILGQGPKLLIQFQNNGVVDDSQLPKDRFSAERLKGVDSTLKIQPAKLEDSAVYLCASSFRGLTDTQYFGPGTRLTVL.

Relative to its sample, this clonotype is medium-sized. The chain carries TRBV12-3 or TRBV12-4 and TRBJ2-5; D is possibly TRBD2 (6 bases). The V end lost 0 bases, the J end lost 5 bases, and 10 bases lay between the germline ends. The CDR3 runs 14 residues. CDR3 coding DNA: TGTGCCAGCAGTTTAGCGGGAGGAGTTGAGACCCAGTACTTC. This translates into CASSLAGGVETQYF.

This clonotype has just a few counts. V and J are TRBV27 and TRBJ2-4, with 11 bases lining up with TRBD2. CDR3 size: 16 residues. V gave up 5 bases and J gave up 4 bases; unmatched junction bases: 7. Germline V gives CDR1 MNHEY, CDR2 SMNVEV (reference sequence). Here the CDR3 DNA reads TGTGCCAGCAGTACCTTAGCGGGAGGGATAAAAAACATTCAGTACTTC. It is translated as CASSTLAGGIKNIQYF.

The V and J genes are TRBV19 and TRBJ1-3; TRBD1 is a possible D gene (5 bases). V was trimmed by 5 bases and J by 0 bases, leaving 14 bases between them. This CDR3 has 16 residues. The germline V gene has CDR1 LNHDA and CDR2 SQIVND (reference sequence). This chain's CDR3 is CASSGGPRLSGNTIYF. CDR3 nucleotide sequence: TGTGCCAGTAGTGGGGGACCGCGACTCTCTGGAAACACCATATATTTT.